This T cell receptor beta chain was documented in a study of T cell repertoires in cytomegalovirus infection (dated by TCRdb to the late 2010s). About the full investigation: Recently identified HLA-C-restricted CMV epitopes, whose presentation resists viral immunomodulation, were targeted by peptide stimulations together with well-studied HLA-B-restricted epitopes. Donor HLA type was relevant to the analysis, as public TCR beta signatures indicated carriage of CMV infection together with the matching HLA type.

The treatment or condition tag for this specimen amounts to: in vitro stimulation with specific CMV peptide epitopes to enrich CMV-specific T cells. Cut back by 1 base and 4 bases, the V and J ends lie 5 bases apart. From the cysteine up to the phenylalanine, the CDR3 has a length of 13 residues. Just the 39-base CDR3 DNA is kept, in frame starting at base 1. The germline V gene yields MGHDK for CDR1 and SYGVNS for CDR2. With regard to this clonotype: Its antigen has not been determined. No base quality information exists; no much larger clone differs at one position.

Sequencer: Illumina HiSeq 1500. TCRdb ran its own pipeline on the public reads, namely fastp trimming at Q25 and MiXCR clone calling, and kept in-frame beta chains. Each CDR3 protein gets just one entry, which takes the most common genes and DNA from the rows behind it. This sample comprises 300,000 to 400,000 distinct CDR3 sequences, about 28% of them detected only once. Roughly 20% of the sample lies in the top ten. General findings and caveats noted by the study authors: Carriers of CMV infection plus the relevant HLA type were discriminated by the cumulative frequency of public TCR beta family members in the study cohort and in an independent approximately 360-donor cohort. The ex vivo response was dominated by HLA-C-restricted CMV-specific TCR beta clonotypes, which also provided the single most frequent clonotype in two of eight donors.

The sequence is built from TRBV25-1 and TRBJ1-3; a confident D gene designation cannot be given. This receptor was obtained from a human donor in good health (CMV status not recorded). Some clones in this sample may be carry-over from other donors' samples. Sequenced here: cultured PBMCs, sampled from culture after CMV antigen stimulation. In nucleotides, the sequence is TGTGCCAGCAGTGAATGGGGAGGAAACACCATATATTTT. Its translation reads: CASSEWGGNTIYF.